This T cell receptor beta chain derives from a study of cytomegalovirus exposure and HLA in healthy donors listed by TCRdb under 2017. Context from the whole study: According to an earlier analysis of 587 of the donors, about 180 million T cells yielded 117 million unique TCR beta sequences and less than 300 Gb of sequence data. A later analysis re-analyzed previously published TCR beta repertoires from approximately 670 donors and added high-resolution HLA genotyping to study TCR occurrence patterns. Of the 300 to 450 genotyped donors, 65% to 90% were placed in the genetic ancestry cluster associated with self-reported Caucasian donors. High-throughput TCR immunosequencing, statistical association of individual TCRs with disease status, and machine learning were combined to predict cytomegalovirus infection status. In an earlier analysis of several hundred of the donors, high-throughput TCR beta sequencing was used to judge whether each TCR beta V gene segment behaved as functional or pseudogenic. Across some 400 genotyped donors of the cohort, an average of roughly 250,000 unique TCR beta nucleotide sequences per donor were sequenced, and about a sixth of those sequences were non-productive. Class I and class II HLA loci were covered by the typing at four-digit resolution. An early release covering 550 to 650 HLA-typed donors comprised approximately 290 gigabases of sequencing data and around 86 million unique TCR sequences. Along with the approximately 700-subject first cohort, a separate validation cohort of over a hundred different subjects was used. The later analysis used no new phenotypic data to find candidate immune exposures, relying instead on TCR beta sequences and their occurrence across donors. Roughly 5 DR-DQ haplotypes were treated as single units for association and clustering because of strong linkage in the cohort. Using immunosequencing, the study profiled T cell repertoires from 640 or so subjects and related those repertoires to cytomegalovirus serostatus. The number of typed donors differed by locus: roughly 620-640 for A, B, C, DRB1 and DQB1; some 540 for DQA1; approximately 600 for DPA1; and about 470 for DPB1. Donor age, sex, ethnicity and CMV serostatus were collected together with the repertoire data. Every repertoire in the discovery cohort had been generated on one and the same sequencing platform. Genome-wide SNP genotypes for about 55% of the roughly 670 donors were used in a later genetic analysis, which treated that subset as a discovery cohort. The aim of the study was to test whether cataloging public T cell receptors could identify signatures of past pathogen exposure.

Study-wide conclusions, independent of this receptor: A later analysis reported that several top co-occurrence clusters appeared linked to parvovirus B19, influenza, CMV and Epstein-Barr virus. Some IMGT-functional V segments, including TRBV6-2 and TRBV6-3, could not be told apart with the 87-base-pair reads, so those segments were excluded. Compared with equally common non-associated chains, HLA-associated TCR beta chains in a later analysis were more clonally expanded and had lower generation probabilities. At a false discovery rate of 0.05, a later analysis linked about 17,000 TCR beta sequences to specific HLA alleles. Roughly uniform sequencing depth across donors was assumed in presence/absence analyses, although this assumption may not hold. V-gene and J-gene trimming of TCR beta chains was associated with a missense DCLRE1C variant in a later genetic analysis, and the association was replicated in an independent cohort. In a later analysis, most CMV-associated TCR beta chains were found to appear HLA-restricted, with HLA associations seemingly driven largely by CMV exposure. Most TCR sequences were seen in very few donors, while some public TCRs were found in many individuals. About 17 rarely observed V segments, including chromosome 9 orphons, were excluded from the earlier analysis of almost 600 of the donors because counts were too low. An earlier analysis of 587 of the donors showed that most TCR beta V segments appeared in productive rearrangements either about 90% or about 30% of the time, which broadly matched IMGT annotations. According to a later analysis, TCR association rates differed among HLA loci, with DRB1 alleles showing the most associated TCRs and HLA-C alleles showing the fewest. Cytomegalovirus status was reported to be diagnosed by the classifier with high specificity and sensitivity in both the original and validation cohorts. The only immune exposure information available for the cohort was CMV serostatus. In vitro tests confirmed that three of the cytomegalovirus-associated TCR beta chains recognize cytomegalovirus antigens. Because HLA typing was unavailable for some donors at each locus, only the typed subset was used in association tests. Correlated functional status among segregating V segments might reflect linkage disequilibrium, but an unknown experimental factor could not be ruled out. When HLA alleles, especially DR and DQ, strongly co-occurred, attributing TCR associations to individual alleles was difficult. A cluster of highly shared sequence variants was judged likely to represent a technical artifact of the sequencing pipeline. The cohort was sequenced for TCR beta chains only, and without alpha or paired-chain data the features that could be detected were limited. The study listed 150 to 200 TCR beta chains as associated with cytomegalovirus. It was suggested by the authors that the approach could potentially be generalized to other disease states and immunological phenotypes. Compared with the roughly 710-donor mean, donors in an Asian-associated ancestry cluster had fewer N-insertions in productive TCRs, according to a later genetic analysis. A further reported finding was that TCR beta sequences accurately predicted the HLA-A and HLA-B alleles for most subjects in the first cohort.

This clone was counted once. The target of this receptor is not known. No clone much larger than this one lies a single base away; base qualities are absent. The cohort comprised 710 or so healthy bone marrow donors. At the time of sampling, all cohort members were nominally healthy, though unrecorded immune exposures were likely present. The donor was CMV seropositive and belonged to the group of about 290 seropositive cohort members. Every donor gave a peripheral blood sample, and the peripheral blood mononuclear cells from that sample were used for TCR beta sequencing. The Qiagen DNeasy Blood Extraction Kit was used to extract genomic DNA from the blood cell samples. Library preparation used the immunoSEQ multiplex PCR assay. For the multiplex PCR, a mixture combining 60 forward primers for TCR Vbeta segments and 13 reverse primers for TCR Jbeta segments was used. The CDR3 region of rearranged TCR beta genes was amplified from genomic DNA by a multiplex PCR assay. The Illumina HiSeq System was used to sequence the amplified TCR beta libraries as 87-base-pair reads. Turning to the authors' computational methods: A later analysis tallied 75 million to 95 million unique TCR beta chains across the 660 or so repertoires, and roughly 11 million of those chains were shared by two or more donors. Raw reads were error-corrected and collapsed into unique sequences with a nearest-neighbor algorithm that merged closely related sequences to remove PCR and sequencing errors. Alignment of CDR3 sequences to IMGT reference sequences was used to assign V, D and J gene segments. For a sequence to be retained, a match of at least six nucleotides was required to both a V gene segment and a J gene segment. A rearrangement counted as productive if the CDR3 had no stop codons and remained in frame with V and J, and every other rearrangement counted as non-productive. CDR3 was defined according to IMGT convention as the region running from the second conserved V-encoded cysteine to the conserved J-encoded phenylalanine. The earlier analysis of 450 to 750 of the donors excluded any sequence lacking an unambiguous match to a single V gene segment. An earlier analysis of 550 to 650 of the donors classified V segments as functional when productive rearrangements were above 56.7% and as segregating when the standard deviation between donors was above 5%. A statistical classification framework was built for diagnosing cytomegalovirus status from the catalog of TCR beta chain sequences. V and J gene assignment, in a later analysis, came from comparing TCR nucleotide sequences with IMGT/GENE-DB human TR gene sequences. In a later analysis, CDR3 sequences and most-parsimonious VDJ recombination scenarios were assigned using the TCRdist pipeline. In a later analysis, each TCR beta chain was defined by its CDR3 amino acid sequence together with its V-gene family, and reads without a unique V-gene family were excluded. As a way to deal with suspected cross-contamination and a sequencing artifact, a later analysis dropped nearly 600 nucleotide sequences that were highly shared and had low generation probability. A later analysis calculated a clonal expansion index for each public chain from normalized within-repertoire ranks of inferred template counts. In a later analysis, generation probabilities were computed using a VDJ recombination model fitted to out-of-frame rearrangements, and the results were checked against IGoR. A later analysis scored TCR-TCR, TCR-HLA and TCR-CMV co-occurrence with hypergeometric tests, applying a repertoire-size bias correction to TCR pairs. A later analysis estimated false discovery rates by permuting HLA or CMV assignments 20 times. A later analysis grouped co-occurring TCRs with DBSCAN, adding TCRdist sequence similarity when clustering within HLA-allele-positive subsets. For co-occurrence clustering, repertoires with fewer than 30,000 or more than 120,000 public chains were excluded, along with 5 or 6 repertoires with anomalous nucleotide sharing. The source is immuneACCESS, and TCRdb retained only in-frame sequences with V and J called. Part of the clones is not carried over; for the studies checked, unresolved V genes explain less than half of this, and the remainder is unexplained. V, J and clone size are those of that table, while D and trimming were read from the DNA. In this sample the table shows about 200,000 clones, approximately 85% of which occur a single time. Under 2% of the sample comes from the top ten.

CDR3 length: 15 amino acids, cysteine to phenylalanine. Only the CDR3 DNA is retained, 45 bases long and in frame from the first base. The germline V and J ends show losses of 5 bases and 1 base respectively, and no gene match explains 4 bases of the junction. The germline V gene provides CDR1 SGHTA and CDR2 FQGNSA. The sample consisted of PBMCs. In this chain, TRBV7-2 is recombined with TRBJ2-1, with TRBD1 identical over 8 junction bases. This clonotype was sampled from a girl aged 5-17 years in good health and CMV-seropositive. The nucleotides are TGTGCCAGCAGCCGACGGACAGGGTCCTACAATGAGCAGTTCTTC. This encodes CASSRRTGSYNEQFF.